Listed below are T cell receptor beta chains from one sample, sequenced in a study of beta chain features in type 1 diabetes. The assay was immunoSEQ multiplex PCR, and TCRdb's table has in-frame clones only and misses some. The repertoire holds some 330,000 clones, with around 12% as singletons. The specimen sequenced was naive CD4+ T cells from blood. The receptors derive from a woman aged 18-29 years with type 1 diabetes. Both conserved end residues are trimmed from each CDR3. Each record gives: J gene, clone size, V gene, CDR3 protein. Clone size appears in some rows only: once, few, many, or a class for an expanded clone.

TRBJ2-7,few,TRBV29-1,SVVTGGGYEQY
TRBJ2-5,NA,TRBV30,AWSVGTGAVETQY
TRBJ1-2,few,TRBV11-3,ASSPETAYGYT
TRBJ2-2,NA,TRBV21-1,ASSKRGRGEAGELF
TRBJ2-7,NA,TRBV5-1,ASSLTTGGSSYEQY
TRBJ2-6,few,TRBV4-3,ASSQVQGFGANVLT
TRBJ2-3,few,TRBV4-2,ASSQGASVSTDTQY
TRBJ2-1,few,TRBV4-3,ASSQEGAGDSYNEQF
TRBJ2-3,NA,TRBV27,ASSPWTSGSVVDTQY
TRBJ2-1,NA,TRBV18,ASSPPGLDEQF
TRBJ2-1,NA,TRBV7-2,ASSVSSGGDEQF
TRBJ1-4,few,TRBV5-6,ASSLPGSYEKLF
TRBJ1-1,few,TRBV7-8,ASSLGANTEAF
TRBJ2-3,NA,TRBV7-9,ASTRVGGSSDTQY
TRBJ2-7,few,TRBV28,ASSPLSPLAED
TRBJ2-7,few,TRBV28,ASTASGTSGEQY
TRBJ1-2,few,TRBV14,ASSQVGVYDYGYT
TRBJ2-5,NA,TRBV9,ASSVSRRGRNQETQY
TRBJ2-1,few,TRBV7-8,ASSLGVASGNYNEQF
TRBJ1-1,NA,TRBV19,ASITQGGRTEAF
TRBJ2-1,NA,TRBV6-6,ASSYGTSGEYNEQF
TRBJ2-7,few,TRBV5-4,ASSLVGGSGEQY
TRBJ1-1,few,TRBV6-6,ASSWPVENTEAF
TRBJ2-1,NA,TRBV4-2,ASSQVLAGVSEQF
TRBJ2-7,NA,TRBV7-9,ASSLESGGSYEQY
TRBJ2-7,few,TRBV4-1,ASSQGQGGRYEQY
TRBJ2-3,few,TRBV4-1,ASSPLAGEAPAQY
TRBJ2-1,NA,TRBV5-1,ASSPGLSGNEQF
TRBJ2-7,few,TRBV2,ASRAPRGLSYEQY
TRBJ2-1,few,TRBV6-4,ASIRTRLFYNEQF
TRBJ2-1,few,TRBV29-1,SVATGTSGIGEQF